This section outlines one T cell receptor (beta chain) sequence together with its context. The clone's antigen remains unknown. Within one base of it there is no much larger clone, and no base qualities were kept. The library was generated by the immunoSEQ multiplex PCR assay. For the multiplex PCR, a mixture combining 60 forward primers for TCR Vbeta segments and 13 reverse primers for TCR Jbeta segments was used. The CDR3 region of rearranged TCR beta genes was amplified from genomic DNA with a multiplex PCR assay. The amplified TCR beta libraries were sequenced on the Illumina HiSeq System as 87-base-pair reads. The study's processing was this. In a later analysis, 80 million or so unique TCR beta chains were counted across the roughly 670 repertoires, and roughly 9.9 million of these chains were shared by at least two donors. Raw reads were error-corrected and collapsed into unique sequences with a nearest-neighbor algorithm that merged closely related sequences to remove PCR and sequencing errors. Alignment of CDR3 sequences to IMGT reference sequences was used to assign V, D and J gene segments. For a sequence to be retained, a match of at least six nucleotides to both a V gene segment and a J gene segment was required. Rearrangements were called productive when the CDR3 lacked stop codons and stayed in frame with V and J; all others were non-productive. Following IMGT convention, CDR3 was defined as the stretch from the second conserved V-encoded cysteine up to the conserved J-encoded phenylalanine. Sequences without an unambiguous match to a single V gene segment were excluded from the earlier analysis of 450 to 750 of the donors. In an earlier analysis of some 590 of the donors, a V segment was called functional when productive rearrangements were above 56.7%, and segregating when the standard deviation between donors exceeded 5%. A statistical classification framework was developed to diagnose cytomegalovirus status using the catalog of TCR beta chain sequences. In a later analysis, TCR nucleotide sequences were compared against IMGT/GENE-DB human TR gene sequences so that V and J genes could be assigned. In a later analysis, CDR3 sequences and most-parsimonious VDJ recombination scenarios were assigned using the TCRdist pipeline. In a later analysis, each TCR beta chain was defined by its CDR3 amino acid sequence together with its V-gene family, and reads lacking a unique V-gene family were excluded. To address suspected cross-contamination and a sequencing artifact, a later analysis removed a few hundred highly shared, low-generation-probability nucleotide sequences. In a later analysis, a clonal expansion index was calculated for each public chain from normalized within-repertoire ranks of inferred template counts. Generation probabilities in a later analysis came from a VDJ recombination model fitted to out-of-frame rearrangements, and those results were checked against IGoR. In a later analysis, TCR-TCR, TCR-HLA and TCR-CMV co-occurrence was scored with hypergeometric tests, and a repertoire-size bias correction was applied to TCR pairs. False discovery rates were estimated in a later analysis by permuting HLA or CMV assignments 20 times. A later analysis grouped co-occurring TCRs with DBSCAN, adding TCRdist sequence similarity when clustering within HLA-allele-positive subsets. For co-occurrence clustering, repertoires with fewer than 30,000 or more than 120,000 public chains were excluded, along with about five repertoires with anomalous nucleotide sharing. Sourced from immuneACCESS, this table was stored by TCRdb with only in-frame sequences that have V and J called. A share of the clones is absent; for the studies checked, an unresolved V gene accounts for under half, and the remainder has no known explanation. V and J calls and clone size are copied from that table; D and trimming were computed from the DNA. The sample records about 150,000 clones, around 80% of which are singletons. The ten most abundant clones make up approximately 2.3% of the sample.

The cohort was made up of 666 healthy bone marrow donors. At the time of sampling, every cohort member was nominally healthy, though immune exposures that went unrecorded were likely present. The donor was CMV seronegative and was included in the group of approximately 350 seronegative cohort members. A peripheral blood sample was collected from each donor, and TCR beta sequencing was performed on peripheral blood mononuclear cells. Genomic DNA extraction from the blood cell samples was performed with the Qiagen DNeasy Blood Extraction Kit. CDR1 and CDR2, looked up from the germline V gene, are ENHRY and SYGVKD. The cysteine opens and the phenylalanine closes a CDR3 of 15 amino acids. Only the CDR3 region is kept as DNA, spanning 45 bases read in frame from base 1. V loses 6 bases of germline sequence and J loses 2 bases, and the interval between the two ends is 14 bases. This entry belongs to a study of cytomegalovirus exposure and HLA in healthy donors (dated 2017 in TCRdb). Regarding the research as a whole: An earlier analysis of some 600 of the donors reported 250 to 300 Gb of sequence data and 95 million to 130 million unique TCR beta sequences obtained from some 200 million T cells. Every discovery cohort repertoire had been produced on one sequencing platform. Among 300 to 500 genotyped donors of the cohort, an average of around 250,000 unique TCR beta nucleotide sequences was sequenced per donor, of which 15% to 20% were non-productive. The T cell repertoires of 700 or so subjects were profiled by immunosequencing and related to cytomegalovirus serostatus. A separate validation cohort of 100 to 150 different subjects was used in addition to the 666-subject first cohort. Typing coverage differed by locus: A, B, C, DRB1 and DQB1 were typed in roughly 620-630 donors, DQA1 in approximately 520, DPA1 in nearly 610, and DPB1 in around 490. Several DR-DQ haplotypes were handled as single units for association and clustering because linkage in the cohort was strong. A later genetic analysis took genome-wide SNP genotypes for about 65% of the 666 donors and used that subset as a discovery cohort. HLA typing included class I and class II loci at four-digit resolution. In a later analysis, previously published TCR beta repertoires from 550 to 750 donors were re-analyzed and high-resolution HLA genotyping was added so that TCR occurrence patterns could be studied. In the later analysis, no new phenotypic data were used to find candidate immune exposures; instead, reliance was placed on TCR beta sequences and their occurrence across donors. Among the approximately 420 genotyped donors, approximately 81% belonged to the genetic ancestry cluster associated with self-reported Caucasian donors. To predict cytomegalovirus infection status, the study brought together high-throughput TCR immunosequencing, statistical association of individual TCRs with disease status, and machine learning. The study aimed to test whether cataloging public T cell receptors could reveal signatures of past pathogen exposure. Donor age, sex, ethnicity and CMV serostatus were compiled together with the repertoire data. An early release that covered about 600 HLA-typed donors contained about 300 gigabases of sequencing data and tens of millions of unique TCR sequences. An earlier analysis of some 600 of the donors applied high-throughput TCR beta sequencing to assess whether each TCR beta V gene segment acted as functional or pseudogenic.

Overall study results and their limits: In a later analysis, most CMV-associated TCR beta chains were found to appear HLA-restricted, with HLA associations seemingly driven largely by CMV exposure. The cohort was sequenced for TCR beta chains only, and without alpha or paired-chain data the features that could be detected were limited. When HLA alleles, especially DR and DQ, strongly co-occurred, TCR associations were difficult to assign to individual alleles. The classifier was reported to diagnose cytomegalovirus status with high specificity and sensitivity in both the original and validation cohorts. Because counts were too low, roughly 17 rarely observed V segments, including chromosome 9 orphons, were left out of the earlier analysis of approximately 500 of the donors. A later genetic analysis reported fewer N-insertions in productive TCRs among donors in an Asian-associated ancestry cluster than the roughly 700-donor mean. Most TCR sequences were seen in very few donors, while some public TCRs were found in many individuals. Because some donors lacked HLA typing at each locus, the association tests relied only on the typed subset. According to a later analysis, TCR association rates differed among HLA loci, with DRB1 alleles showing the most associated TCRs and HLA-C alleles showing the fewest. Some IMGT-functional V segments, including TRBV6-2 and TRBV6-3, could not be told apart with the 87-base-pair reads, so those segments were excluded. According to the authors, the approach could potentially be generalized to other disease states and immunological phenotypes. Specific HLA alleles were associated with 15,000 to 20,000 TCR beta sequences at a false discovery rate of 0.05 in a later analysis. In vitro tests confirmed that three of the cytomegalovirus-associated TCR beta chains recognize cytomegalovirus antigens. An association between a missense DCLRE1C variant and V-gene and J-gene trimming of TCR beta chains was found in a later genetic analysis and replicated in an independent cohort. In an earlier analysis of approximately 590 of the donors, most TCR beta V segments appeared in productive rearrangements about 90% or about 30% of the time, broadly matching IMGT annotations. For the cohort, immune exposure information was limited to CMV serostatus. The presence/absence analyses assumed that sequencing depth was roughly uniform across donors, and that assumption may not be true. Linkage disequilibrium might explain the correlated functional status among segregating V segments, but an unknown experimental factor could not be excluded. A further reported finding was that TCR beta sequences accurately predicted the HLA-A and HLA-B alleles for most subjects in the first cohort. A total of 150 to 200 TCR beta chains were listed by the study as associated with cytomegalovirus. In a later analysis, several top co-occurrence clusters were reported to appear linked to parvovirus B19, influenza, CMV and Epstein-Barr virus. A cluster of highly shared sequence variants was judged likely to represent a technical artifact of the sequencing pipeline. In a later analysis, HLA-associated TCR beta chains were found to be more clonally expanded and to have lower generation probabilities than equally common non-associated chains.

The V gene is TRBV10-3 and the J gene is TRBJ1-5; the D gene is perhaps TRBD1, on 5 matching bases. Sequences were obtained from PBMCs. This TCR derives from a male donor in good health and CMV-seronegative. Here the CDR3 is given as CAISRDVGGNQPQHF. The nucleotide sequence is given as TGTGCCATCAGCAGGGATGTTGGGGGCAATCAGCCCCAGCATTTT.